A selection of T cell receptor beta chains follows, all from one sample in a study of cytomegalovirus exposure and HLA in healthy donors. Profiled with immunoSEQ multiplex PCR; TCRdb holds only in-frame clones, not every one. The profile covers approximately 150,000 clones, with about 83% appearing a single time and roughly 1.5% taken by the ten largest. The sample was PBMCs. The receptors were gathered from a woman in her thirties in good health and CMV-seronegative. Both conserved end residues are part of each CDR3. A D gene is named only where the DNA matches it firmly. Only part of the rows carry a size: once, few, many, or a class if the clone is expanded.

TRBJ2-7 TRBD1 . TRBV11-2 TGTGCCAGCAGGGCCCTACAGGGGTTGGGGTACTTC CASRALQGLGYF
TRBJ2-7 . . TRBV7-8 TGTGCCAGCAGCTTAGGTCGGGAGGGGACAGGGTTTCACGAGCAGTACTTC CASSLGREGTGFHEQYF
TRBJ2-7 . . TRBV6-5 TGTGCCAGCAGTTACTCGAGCGAGCAGTACTTC CASSYSSEQYF
TRBJ2-3 . . TRBV9 TGTGCCAGCAGCGTAGAGGGAGAGGTTGGGGGGTCCACAGATACGCAGTATTTT CASSVEGEVGGSTDTQYF
TRBJ1-3 . . TRBV7-2 TGTGCCAGCAGCTTCTCTCGAAACACCATATATTTT CASSFSRNTIYF
TRBJ1-1 TRBD1 . TRBV2 TGTGCCAGCAGTGAATGGGGGACAGGACTTAACACTGAAGCTTTCTTT CASSEWGTGLNTEAFF
TRBJ2-2 TRBD1 . TRBV2 TGTGCCAGCAACGGACAGGACACCGGGGAGCTGTTTTTT CASNGQDTGELFF
TRBJ2-7 TRBD1 . TRBV7-9 TGTGCCAGCAGCTTATTCGGGACAGGAGACTCCTACGAGCAGTACTTC CASSLFGTGDSYEQYF
TRBJ1-5 TRBD1 . TRBV12-5 TGTGCTAGTGGTTTACGGACAGGGGCTAGCAATCAGCCCCAGCATTTT CASGLRTGASNQPQHF
TRBJ1-5 . . TRBV27 TGTGCCAGCAGCGGTGAGGACAGCCCCTATCAGCCCCAGCATTTT CASSGEDSPYQPQHF
TRBJ1-6 . . TRBV5-1 TGCGCCAGCAGCTTGTCACGGACTGTTGATTCACCCCTCCACTTT CASSLSRTVDSPLHF
TRBJ1-5 . . TRBV6-1 TGTGCCAGCAGTGTAAACAGATTATATAGCAATCAGCCCCAGCATTTT CASSVNRLYSNQPQHF
TRBJ1-1 . . TRBV12-5 TGTGCTAGTGGTTACCTAGACAGGTTGAACACTGAAGCTTTCTTT CASGYLDRLNTEAFF
TRBJ2-2 . . TRBV5-5 TGTGCCAGCAGCTTAATCGTTACCGGGGAGCTGTTTTTT CASSLIVTGELFF
TRBJ1-1 TRBD1 . TRBV27 TGTGCCAGCAGTCGACAGGGGGCGTTCTCGAACACTGAAGCTTTCTTT CASSRQGAFSNTEAFF
TRBJ2-1 TRBD2 . TRBV5-4 TGTGCCAGCAGCCCCTGGACTAGCGGTGGGAATGAGCAGTTCTTC CASSPWTSGGNEQFF
TRBJ1-4 . . TRBV30 TGTGCCTGGAAGCCGGCAGGGTCTAATGAAAAACTGTTTTTT CAWKPAGSNEKLFF
TRBJ2-1 . . TRBV5-1 TGCGCCAGCAGCCCGTACTCCCTCTACAATGAGCAGTTCTTC CASSPYSLYNEQFF
TRBJ1-6 TRBD1 . TRBV4-1 TGCGCCAGCAGCCGGGACAGGGGTAATTCACCCCTCCACTTT CASSRDRGNSPLHF
TRBJ2-1 TRBD2 . TRBV27 TGTGCCAGCAGATCCGGACTAGCGGACTACAATGAGCAGTTCTTC CASRSGLADYNEQFF
TRBJ1-2 . . TRBV18 TGTGCCAGCTCACCCCGGGGGATTATGGCTCGGGCCCACTATGGCTACACCTTC CASSPRGIMARAHYGYTF
TRBJ2-1 . . TRBV27 TGTGCTTCGAGCTGGGGGGGCGGTGACGGTGAGCAGTTCTTC CASSWGGGDGEQFF
TRBJ2-1 TRBD2 . TRBV6-5 TGTGCCAGCAGTTACAGCACTAGCGGCTACAATGAGCAGTTCTTC CASSYSTSGYNEQFF
TRBJ1-3 . . TRBV2 TGTGCCAGCATTGGGGGCGCAGGAAACACCATATATTTT CASIGGAGNTIYF
TRBJ1-1 TRBD1 . TRBV27 TGTGCCAGCAGTTGGACAGGGGGCTTAGGGGACACTGAAGCTTTCTTT CASSWTGGLGDTEAFF
TRBJ1-3 . . TRBV6-5 TGTGCCAGCAGCTTAGACACCATATATTTT CASSLDTIYF
TRBJ2-7 . . TRBV2 TGTGCCAGCAGTGAGATACAGATTGCCTACGAGCAGTACTTC CASSEIQIAYEQYF
TRBJ1-4 . . TRBV18 TGTGCCAGCTCGGCGGGCTCGACTGAAAAACTGTTTTTT CASSAGSTEKLFF
TRBJ2-3 TRBD2 once TRBV27 TGTGCCAGCAGCGACGCGATCGGGGGGGCCGATACGCAGTATTTT CASSDAIGGADTQYF
TRBJ2-7 TRBD1 . TRBV5-4 TGTGCCAGCAGCTTGGGGGACAGGCCCACCTCCTACGAGCAGTACTTC CASSLGDRPTSYEQYF
TRBJ2-1 . . TRBV6-5 TGTGCCAGCAGTTACTCGACAGGGAGGTCCTACAATGAGCAGTTCTTC CASSYSTGRSYNEQFF
TRBJ2-3 . . TRBV6-4 TGTGCCAGCAGTGAGGTACCCGGGACTCAACTCCGGGATACGCAGTATTTT CASSEVPGTQLRDTQYF
TRBJ2-1 . . TRBV11-2 TGTGCCAGCAGCCCGCCGGGACTCAATGAGCAGTTCTTC CASSPPGLNEQFF
TRBJ1-5 . once TRBV6-1 TGTGCCAGCAGTTCGGGATTTAGAAGGGCTCAGCCCCAGCATTTT CASSSGFRRAQPQHF
TRBJ1-5 . . TRBV27 TGTGCCAGCAGTCCCAACAGGGCGATGGGCAATCAGCCCCAGCATTTT CASSPNRAMGNQPQHF
TRBJ2-1 TRBD2 . TRBV7-9 TGTGCCAGCAGCTTAGATAGCGGGGGGGAGAACGACAATGAGCAGTTCTTC CASSLDSGGENDNEQFF
TRBJ1-3 . . TRBV4-1 TGCGCCAGCAGCCCCCAATCGGGGAAGGCTGGAAACACCATATATTTT CASSPQSGKAGNTIYF
TRBJ2-3 . . TRBV18 TGTGCCAGCTCACCACTAGTGGGCACAGATACGCAGTATTTT CASSPLVGTDTQYF
TRBJ1-4 . . TRBV27 TGTGCCAGCAGGGGCGGGTTGCATGAAAAACTGTTTTTT CASRGGLHEKLFF
TRBJ1-6 TRBD1 . TRBV5-6 TGTGCCAGCAGCTTAAGAGGGACAGGGACGTCACCCCTCCACTTT CASSLRGTGTSPLHF
TRBJ2-1 TRBD1 . TRBV11-1 TGTGCCAGCAGCTTATTGACTCTAAACAGGGGTCGTTACAATGAGCAGTTCTTC CASSLLTLNRGRYNEQFF
TRBJ1-2 . . TRBV6-5 TGTGCCAGCAGTTACTCGCCAGGAGGCTATGGCTACACCTTC CASSYSPGGYGYTF
TRBJ1-2 TRBD1 once TRBV19 TGTGCCAGTAGTCCCGGGACAGGGGGCCTGTATGGCTACACCTTC CASSPGTGGLYGYTF